This is a list of T cell receptor beta chains from one sample in a study of cytomegalovirus exposure and HLA in healthy donors. Only in-frame clones appear in the TCRdb table, and some are missing; sequencing was by immunoSEQ multiplex PCR. The sample carries about 220,000 clones, over 80% recorded once. The sample taken for sequencing was PBMCs. The source of these receptors is a woman between 35 and 50 years old in good health and CMV-seropositive. Both conserved end residues are part of each CDR3. The D gene is left open where the match is weak. Size values are once, few and many counts, or a class for expanded clones, and some rows have none.

DNA,CDR3,D,size,V,J
TGCAGTGCCCAGTTCGGAAACACCATATATTTT,CSAQFGNTIYF,NA,NA,TRBV20-1,TRBJ1-3
TGTGCCAGCAGCTTGGATCCCCCCGGCAGGGCGAACACCGGGGAGCTGTTTTTT,CASSLDPPGRANTGELFF,NA,NA,TRBV5-4,TRBJ2-2
TGTGCCAGCAGCGAAAGACTAGCGGGAGGTGCCGGGGAGCTGTTTTTT,CASSERLAGGAGELFF,TRBD2,NA,TRBV9,TRBJ2-2
TGTGCCAGCAGCGTAGCGACAGGGGGAACTGGAAACACCATATATTTT,CASSVATGGTGNTIYF,TRBD1,NA,TRBV9,TRBJ1-3
TGTGCCAGCAGTGAATCCCAGGGGCCAGATACGCAGTATTTT,CASSESQGPDTQYF,NA,NA,TRBV25-1,TRBJ2-3
TGTTCCAGCAGCTTAAGGGGAATGGGGGGAAACTACGAGCAGTACTTC,CSSSLRGMGGNYEQYF,NA,NA,TRBV7-9,TRBJ2-7
TGTGCCAGCAGCCAGGATCCGGGACTAGCGGGAGGGTACGAGCAGTACTTC,CASSQDPGLAGGYEQYF,TRBD2,NA,TRBV14,TRBJ2-7
TGTGCCAGCAACAACCCCCCAGATACGCAGTATTTT,CASNNPPDTQYF,NA,NA,TRBV9,TRBJ2-3
TGTGCCAGCAGCTCCAGACGGGGGAACACTGAAGCTTTCTTT,CASSSRRGNTEAFF,NA,few,TRBV7-9,TRBJ1-1
TGCGCCAGCAGCTTTGACAGGGCGACTGAAGCTTTCTTT,CASSFDRATEAFF,TRBD1,NA,TRBV5-1,TRBJ1-1
TGTGCCAGCAGTGCCGACAGGGGGCCTAATTCACCCCTCCACTTT,CASSADRGPNSPLHF,TRBD1,NA,TRBV6-5,TRBJ1-6
TGCGCCAGCAGCTTGGTTGGCCCCGAAAGAGGAAACACCATATATTTT,CASSLVGPERGNTIYF,NA,NA,TRBV5-1,TRBJ1-3
TGTGCCAGCAGCTCCACCGGACGGGCGGGGAACGGGGAGCTGTTTTTT,CASSSTGRAGNGELFF,NA,NA,TRBV9,TRBJ2-2
TGTGCCAGCAGCCCCGTCACAGGGCCGGGAAACACCATATATTTT,CASSPVTGPGNTIYF,NA,NA,TRBV7-9,TRBJ1-3
TGTGCCAGCAGCCCCCGGGACAGGGGGCACTATGGCTACACCTTC,CASSPRDRGHYGYTF,TRBD1,NA,TRBV16,TRBJ1-2
TGTGCCAGCAGCCAAGAGAGAGCTAGCGGGGTTCCTAGCACAGATACGCAGTATTTT,CASSQERASGVPSTDTQYF,TRBD2,NA,TRBV4-2,TRBJ2-3
TGTGCCAGCAGTACAGGTCTAGATACGCAGTATTTT,CASSTGLDTQYF,NA,once,TRBV6-5,TRBJ2-3
TGTGCCAGCAGCCAAGATAGTTGGGCAGGGCCTGGAAACACCATATATTTT,CASSQDSWAGPGNTIYF,NA,NA,TRBV4-2,TRBJ1-3
TGTGCCAGCAGACTAGCGGGGCTCACAGATACGCAGTATTTT,CASRLAGLTDTQYF,TRBD2,NA,TRBV6-1,TRBJ2-3
TGTGCCAGCGAGACGGGACAGTCCTACAATGAGCAGTTCTTC,CASETGQSYNEQFF,TRBD1,once,TRBV6-1,TRBJ2-1
TGTGCGGCTGTCGGGGAAGGCCTGTACTTC,CAAVGEGLYF,NA,few,TRBV30,TRBJ2-7
TGTGCCAGCAGCCATCTAGGACAGGGTGACACTGAAGCTTTCTTT,CASSHLGQGDTEAFF,TRBD1,few,TRBV5-4,TRBJ1-1
TGTGCCAGCAGTTCCCCGGGACAGCAAGAGACCCAGTACTTC,CASSSPGQQETQYF,TRBD1,NA,TRBV6-5,TRBJ2-5
TGTGCCGGCGATTCGGGGTGGAACACTGAAGCTTTCTTT,CAGDSGWNTEAFF,NA,NA,TRBV7-9,TRBJ1-1
TGTGCCAGCAGCTTAACCCCCTTTTCCGCGGGAGAAGGGACCCAGTACTTC,CASSLTPFSAGEGTQYF,TRBD2,NA,TRBV7-3,TRBJ2-5
TGCGCCAGCAGCCAAGTGTCAGGGAATGTAGATACGCAGTATTTT,CASSQVSGNVDTQYF,NA,NA,TRBV4-1,TRBJ2-3
TGCGCCAGCAGCCAAGACGGACAGGGGTACAATGAGCAGTTCTTC,CASSQDGQGYNEQFF,TRBD1,NA,TRBV4-3,TRBJ2-1
TGTGCCAGCAGCCTACAGAGTACTGGAAACACCATATATTTT,CASSLQSTGNTIYF,NA,NA,TRBV9,TRBJ1-3
TGTGCCAGCAGCTTGGTGGGGGCGACCGGGGAGCTGTTTTTT,CASSLVGATGELFF,NA,few,TRBV5-6,TRBJ2-2
TGTGCCTGGGGACAGGGGGCTCACTATGGCTACACCTTC,CAWGQGAHYGYTF,TRBD1,NA,TRBV30,TRBJ1-2
TGTGCCTGGAGTTGGAAGGGGGACCAGCCCCAGCATTTT,CAWSWKGDQPQHF,NA,few,TRBV30,TRBJ1-5
TGTGCCAGCAGTGTTCGGACAGGGCACACAGATACGCAGTATTTT,CASSVRTGHTDTQYF,TRBD1,NA,TRBV2,TRBJ2-3
TGTGCCAGTAGCGGGACTAGCGGGGGCGAGCAGTACTTC,CASSGTSGGEQYF,TRBD2,NA,TRBV19,TRBJ2-7
TGTGCCAGCAGTTACTCGAAACTAGCGGGTCAAGATACGCAGTATTTT,CASSYSKLAGQDTQYF,TRBD2,NA,TRBV6-5,TRBJ2-3
TGTGCCAGCAGTTTAAAACTACCCGGCGGGTACAATGAGCAGTTCTTC,CASSLKLPGGYNEQFF,NA,NA,TRBV27,TRBJ2-1
TGTGCCAGCAGCTTAAGGCAGGATCAGCCCCAGCATTTT,CASSLRQDQPQHF,NA,NA,TRBV7-8,TRBJ1-5
TGCAGCGTTGAAGGAGGAGGGGCTAGTACCCTAGATACGCAGTATTTT,CSVEGGGASTLDTQYF,NA,NA,TRBV29-1,TRBJ2-3
TGTGCCAGCAGCAAGGGACAGGTACGGAACACTGAAGCTTTCTTT,CASSKGQVRNTEAFF,TRBD1,NA,TRBV7-6,TRBJ1-1
TGTGCCAGCAGCCCTCCGGGACACGGACAGGATACGCAGTATTTT,CASSPPGHGQDTQYF,NA,NA,TRBV5-4,TRBJ2-3
TGTGCCAGCAGCACACGGGCGGGAGAATACAATGAGCAGTTCTTC,CASSTRAGEYNEQFF,NA,NA,TRBV21-1,TRBJ2-1
TGTTCCAGCAGCTTGGGACTAGCGGGCTCCAATGAGCAGTTCTTC,CSSSLGLAGSNEQFF,TRBD2,NA,TRBV7-9,TRBJ2-1
TGTGCCAGCAGCCAAGGGGGGCGCGGGAGTCAGCCCCAGCATTTT,CASSQGGRGSQPQHF,NA,once,TRBV7-6,TRBJ1-5
TGTGCCAGCAGCTTTCAGACAGATACGCAGTATTTT,CASSFQTDTQYF,NA,NA,TRBV7-2,TRBJ2-3
TGCGCCAGCAGCCAAGACCTTCCCAGGGGGATGTATGGCTACACCTTC,CASSQDLPRGMYGYTF,TRBD1,few,TRBV4-3,TRBJ1-2
TGTGCCAGCAGTATATCCCGGGACAGCCGTAATCAGCCCCAGCATTTT,CASSISRDSRNQPQHF,TRBD1,NA,TRBV2,TRBJ1-5
TGTGCCAGTAGTATAGTCTATAGCGGGTCAATTTCCTACGAGCAGTACTTC,CASSIVYSGSISYEQYF,TRBD2,NA,TRBV19,TRBJ2-7
TGTGCCAGCAGCCCCGTAGCAGGGAACTATGGCTACACCTTC,CASSPVAGNYGYTF,NA,NA,TRBV7-2,TRBJ1-2
TGTGCCACCAGCAGAACCCGGGGAGGGAAGCTAGATACGCAGTATTTT,CATSRTRGGKLDTQYF,TRBD2,NA,TRBV15,TRBJ2-3